A selection of T cell receptor beta chains follows, all from one sample in a study of PD-1 blockade in classical Hodgkin lymphoma. Here immunoSEQ multiplex PCR was the method, and the copy in TCRdb shows in-frame clones only, minus some. The table records 20,000 to 30,000 clones, roughly three quarters of them present only once. This sample comprised peripheral blood mononuclear cells (PBMCs), obtained at baseline. These receptors all stem from a human donor with classical Hodgkin lymphoma. CDR3s include the opening cysteine and the closing phenylalanine or tryptophan. D genes are given only for firm matches. The listing skips clone size in some rows; elsewhere it reads once, few, many or a size class.

J | size | V | D | CDR3 | DNA
TRBJ1-2 | NA | TRBV19 | TRBD1 | CASIPRPGQIFYGYTF | TGTGCCAGTATACCCCGCCCGGGACAGATCTTCTATGGCTACACCTTC
TRBJ1-1 | NA | TRBV25-1 | NA | CASSAAGITEAFF | TGTGCCAGCAGTGCAGCAGGGATCACTGAAGCTTTCTTT
TRBJ1-2 | NA | TRBV7-6 | NA | CASSLGFGDGYTF | TGTGCCAGCAGCTTAGGGTTCGGCGATGGCTACACCTTC
TRBJ2-5 | once | TRBV30 | NA | CAWSRMTGPEETQYF | TGTGCCTGGAGTCGTATGACAGGACCCGAAGAGACCCAGTACTTC
TRBJ1-1 | NA | TRBV7-6 | TRBD1 | CASSPQGQGLSTEAFF | TGTGCCAGCAGCCCCCAGGGACAGGGTTTGAGCACTGAAGCTTTCTTT
TRBJ2-7 | NA | TRBV28 | NA | CASSRVSSYEQYF | TGTGCCAGCAGCCGGGTGAGCTCCTACGAGCAGTACTTC
TRBJ1-3 | NA | TRBV11-3 | NA | CASSYQTGAGNTIYF | TGTGCCAGCAGCTACCAAACAGGTGCTGGAAACACCATATATTTT
TRBJ2-7 | NA | TRBV4-1 | TRBD1 | CASSTTGGSYEQYF | TGCGCCAGCAGTACGACAGGGGGCTCCTACGAGCAGTACTTC
TRBJ1-3 | once | TRBV28 | NA | CASQSTGNTIYF | TGTGCCAGCCAATCGACTGGAAACACCATATATTTT
TRBJ1-2 | NA | TRBV28 | TRBD1 | CASSLRTGNYGYTF | TGTGCCAGCAGTTTAAGGACAGGGAACTATGGCTACACCTTC
TRBJ2-3 | NA | TRBV7-9 | TRBD1 | CASGDRSTDTQYF | TGTGCCAGCGGGGACAGATCCACAGATACGCAGTATTTT
TRBJ1-1 | NA | TRBV15 | NA | CATSRDPTMNTEAFF | TGTGCCACCAGCAGAGATCCTACGATGAACACTGAAGCTTTCTTT
TRBJ2-1 | NA | TRBV19 | NA | CASSSGTSNPPYNEQFF | TGTGCCAGTAGTTCCGGGACTTCTAACCCCCCTTACAATGAGCAGTTCTTC
TRBJ2-3 | NA | TRBV7-7 | TRBD2 | CASSPSGGFTDTQYF | TGTGCTAGCAGTCCCTCGGGGGGGTTCACAGATACGCAGTATTTT
TRBJ2-2 | NA | TRBV28 | NA | CASSLQAGELFF | TGTGCCAGCAGTTTACAAGCCGGGGAGCTGTTTTTT
TRBJ2-7 | NA | TRBV7-9 | TRBD1 | CASRAGTGEMEQYF | TGTGCCAGCAGGGCCGGGACAGGGGAAATGGAGCAGTACTTC
TRBJ1-5 | NA | TRBV2 | NA | CASSEAREEAMSNQPQHF | TGTGCCAGCAGTGAAGCCCGGGAGGAGGCTATGAGCAATCAGCCCCAGCATTTT
TRBJ1-6 | NA | TRBV15 | NA | CATSRANPSPLHF | TGTGCCACCAGCAGAGCGAATCCGTCACCCCTCCACTTT
TRBJ2-5 | NA | TRBV18 | TRBD2 | CASSPEWGGEETQYF | TGTGCCAGCTCACCCGAGTGGGGGGGAGAAGAGACCCAGTACTTC
TRBJ2-3 | few | TRBV7-3 | TRBD2 | CASSSSGGAKDTQYF | TGTGCCAGCAGCTCTAGCGGGGGGGCGAAAGATACGCAGTATTTT
TRBJ1-2 | NA | TRBV4-1 | NA | CASSQVQGRDGYTF | TGCGCCAGCAGCCAAGTCCAGGGGCGGGATGGCTACACCTTC
TRBJ1-1 | NA | TRBV15 | NA | CATSRDQGAAFF | TGTGCCACCAGCAGAGATCAAGGGGCAGCTTTCTTT
TRBJ1-1 | few | TRBV7-9 | NA | CASSLGVVWEGAFF | TGTGCCAGCAGCTTAGGAGTGGTCTGGGAGGGAGCTTTCTTT